This T cell receptor beta chain was obtained from a study of blood T cells in healthy people across ages. The CDR3 loop spans 18 amino acids. V was trimmed by 4 bases and J by 0 bases, leaving 16 bases between them. Germline V gives CDR1 MNHNS, CDR2 SASEGT. Peripheral blood was drawn, ten milliliters per donor. A J-beta primer mix and a sample-barcoded 5' primer were used in a second PCR of roughly 7 to 12 cycles. A template-switch adaptor that had 12 random nucleotides put a tag on each cDNA molecule. The study obtained at least 2.5 million CDR3-containing paired-end reads from every sample. MiXCR, applied by TCRdb to the 5' RACE reads, yields one record per CDR3 protein. The sample lists 1.5 million to 2 million distinct CDR3 sequences; less than 50% were seen once. This clonotype showed up just once.

The V and J genes are TRBV6-1 and TRBJ2-6; D is unclear. Material for sequencing was blood. The receptor's source is a woman aged 40-49 years in good health. Written as DNA, the CDR3 is TGTGCCAGCAGTGTGGAGTACTTTTCAAGCTCTGGGGCCAACGTCCTGACTTTC. This encodes CASSVEYFSSSGANVLTF.